This TCR beta chain was captured in a study of CD8+ T cells in alopecia areata. Collection of lesional scalp punch biopsies and peripheral blood was performed in alopecia areata patients. Separation by sorting yielded CD4+ and CD8+ T cells from PBMCs. General study points: Relative to normal scalp, lesional scalp, especially alopecia totalis/universalis, showed higher clonality. The study found TCR sharing across patients less clear than in mice, possibly for HLA reasons.

TCR sequencing used cDNA made by reverse transcription of extracted RNA. Libraries were prepared by immunoSEQ multiplex PCR; TCRdb keeps only in-frame clonotypes and omits some of them. The repertoire holds around 60,000 clones, with about 40% as singletons. The junction had 3 bases not matched to a gene; V was cut back by 1 base and J by 9 bases. This CDR3 is built from 14 residues. CDR1 is MGHDK and CDR2 is SYGVNS in the germline V gene. Concerning this clone itself: Its antigen is unknown.

The chain recombines TRBV25-1 with TRBJ2-4; 10 bases match TRBD2. Sequencing was carried out using NKG2D-low CD8+ T cells sorted from blood. This receptor was obtained from a human donor with alopecia areata. The CDR3 DNA reads TGTGCCAGCAGTGAATTAGGACTAGCGGCCATTCAGTACTTC. Translation gives CASSELGLAAIQYF.